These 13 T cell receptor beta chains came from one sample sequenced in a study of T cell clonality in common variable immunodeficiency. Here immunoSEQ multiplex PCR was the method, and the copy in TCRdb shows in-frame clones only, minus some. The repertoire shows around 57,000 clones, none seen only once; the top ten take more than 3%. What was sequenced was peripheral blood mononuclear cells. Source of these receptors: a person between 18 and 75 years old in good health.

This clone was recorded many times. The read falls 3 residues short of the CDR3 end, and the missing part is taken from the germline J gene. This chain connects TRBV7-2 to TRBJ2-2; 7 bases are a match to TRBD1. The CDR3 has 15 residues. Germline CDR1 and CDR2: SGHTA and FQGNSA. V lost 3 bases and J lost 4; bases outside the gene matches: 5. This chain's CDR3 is CASSFRGSGTGELFF. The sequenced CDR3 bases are TGTGCCAGCAGCTTCAGGGGGTCGGGCACCGGGGAG.

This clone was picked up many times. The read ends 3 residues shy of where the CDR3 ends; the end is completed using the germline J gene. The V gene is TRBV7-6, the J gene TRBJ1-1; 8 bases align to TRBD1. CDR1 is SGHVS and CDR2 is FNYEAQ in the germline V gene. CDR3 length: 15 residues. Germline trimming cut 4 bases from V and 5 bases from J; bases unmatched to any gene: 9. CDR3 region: CASSSWTGRGTEAFF. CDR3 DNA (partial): TGTGCCAGCAGCTCCTGGACAGGGAGGGGGACTGAA. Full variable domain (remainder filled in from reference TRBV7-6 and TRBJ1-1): GAGVSQSPRYKVTKRGQDVALRCDPISGHVSLYWYRQALGQGPEFLTYFNYEAQQDKSGLPNDRFSAERPEGSISTLTIQRTEQRDSAMYRCASSSWTGRGTEAFFGQGTRLTVV.

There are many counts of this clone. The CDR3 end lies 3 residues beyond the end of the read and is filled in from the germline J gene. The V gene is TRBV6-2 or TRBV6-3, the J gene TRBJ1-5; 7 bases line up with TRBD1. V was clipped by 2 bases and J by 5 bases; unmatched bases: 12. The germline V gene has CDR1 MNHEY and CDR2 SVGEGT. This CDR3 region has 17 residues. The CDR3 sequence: CASSYHPGAGGHQPQHF. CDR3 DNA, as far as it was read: TGTGCCAGCAGTTACCACCCCGGGGCAGGGGGACATCAGCCC.

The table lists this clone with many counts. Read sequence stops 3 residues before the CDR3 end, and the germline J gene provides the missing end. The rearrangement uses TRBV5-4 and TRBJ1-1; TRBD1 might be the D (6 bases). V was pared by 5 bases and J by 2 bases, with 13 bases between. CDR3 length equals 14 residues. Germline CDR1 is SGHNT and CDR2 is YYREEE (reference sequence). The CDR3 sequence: CASRSGTINTEAFF. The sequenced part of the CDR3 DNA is TGTGCCAGCAGATCCGGGACAATTAACACTGAA.

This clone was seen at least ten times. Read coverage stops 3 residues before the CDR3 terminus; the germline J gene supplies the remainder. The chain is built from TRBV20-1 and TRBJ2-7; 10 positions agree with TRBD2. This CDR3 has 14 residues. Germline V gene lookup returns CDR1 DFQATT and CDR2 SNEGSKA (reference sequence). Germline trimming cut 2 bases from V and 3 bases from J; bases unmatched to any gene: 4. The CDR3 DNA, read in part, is TGCAGTGCTAGAAAGGCTAGCGGGAGCTACGAG. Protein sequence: CSARKASGSYE. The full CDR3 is CSARKASGSYEQYF.

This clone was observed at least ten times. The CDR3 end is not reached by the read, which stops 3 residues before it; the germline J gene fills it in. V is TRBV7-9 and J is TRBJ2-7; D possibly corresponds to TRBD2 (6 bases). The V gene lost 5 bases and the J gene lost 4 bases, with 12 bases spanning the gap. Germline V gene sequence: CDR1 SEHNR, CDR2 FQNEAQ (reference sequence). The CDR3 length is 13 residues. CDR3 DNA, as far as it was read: TGTGCCAGCAGCCTCCCTGGAGGGTACGAG. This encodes CASSLPGGYE. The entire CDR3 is CASSLPGGYEQYF.

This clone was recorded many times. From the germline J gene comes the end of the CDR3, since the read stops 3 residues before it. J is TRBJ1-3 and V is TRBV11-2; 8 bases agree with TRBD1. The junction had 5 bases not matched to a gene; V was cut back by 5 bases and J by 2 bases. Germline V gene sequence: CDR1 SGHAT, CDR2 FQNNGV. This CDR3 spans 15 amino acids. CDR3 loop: CASSGQGFPGNTIYF. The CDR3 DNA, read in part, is TGTGCCAGCAGCGGACAGGGTTTCCCTGGAAACACC.

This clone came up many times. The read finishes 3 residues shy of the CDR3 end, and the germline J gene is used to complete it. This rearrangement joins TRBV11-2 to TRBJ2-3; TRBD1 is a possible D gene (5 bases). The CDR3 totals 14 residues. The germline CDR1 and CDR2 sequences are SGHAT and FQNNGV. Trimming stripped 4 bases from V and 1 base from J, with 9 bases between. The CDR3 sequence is CASSSGRRTDTQYF. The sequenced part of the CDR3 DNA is TGTGCCAGCAGCTCAGGGCGCCGCACAGATACG.

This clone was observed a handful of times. The CDR3 reads CASSGDRFNYGYTF. The CDR3 DNA, read in part, is TGTGCCAGCAGTGGGGACAGATTTAACTATGGC. The chain carries TRBV25-1 and TRBJ1-2, with 7 bases aligning to TRBD1. The read finishes 3 residues shy of the CDR3 end, and the germline J gene is used to complete it. Looked up from germline, CDR1 is MGHDK and CDR2 is SYGVNS. V was pared by 4 bases and J by 1 base, with 3 bases of the junction left unmatched. CDR3 length: 14 residues.

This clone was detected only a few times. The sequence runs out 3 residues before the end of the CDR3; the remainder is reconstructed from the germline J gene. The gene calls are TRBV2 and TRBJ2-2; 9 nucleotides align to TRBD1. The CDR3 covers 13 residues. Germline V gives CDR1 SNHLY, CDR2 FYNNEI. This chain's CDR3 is CASRRTGDEKLFF. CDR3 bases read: TGTGCCAGCAGAAGGACAGGGGACGAAAAG.

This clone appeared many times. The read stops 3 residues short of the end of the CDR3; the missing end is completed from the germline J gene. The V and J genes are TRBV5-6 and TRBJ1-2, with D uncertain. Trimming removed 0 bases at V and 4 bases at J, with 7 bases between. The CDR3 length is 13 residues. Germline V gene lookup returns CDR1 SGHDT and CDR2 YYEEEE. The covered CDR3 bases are TGTGCCAGCAGCTTGGAGGGCCGCTATGGC. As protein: CASSLEGRYG. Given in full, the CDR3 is CASSLEGRYGYTF. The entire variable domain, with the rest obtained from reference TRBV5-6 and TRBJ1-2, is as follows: DAGVTQSPTHLIKTRGQQVTLRCSPKSGHDTVSWYQQALGQGPQFIFQYYEEEERQRGNFPDRFSGHQFPNYSSELNVNALLLGDSALYLCASSLEGRYGYTFGSGTRLTVV.

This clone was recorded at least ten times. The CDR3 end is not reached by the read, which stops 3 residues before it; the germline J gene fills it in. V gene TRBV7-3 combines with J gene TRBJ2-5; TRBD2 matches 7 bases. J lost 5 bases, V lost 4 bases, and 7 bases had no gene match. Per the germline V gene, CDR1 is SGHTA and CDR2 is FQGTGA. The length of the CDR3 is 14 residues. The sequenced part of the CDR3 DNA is TGTGCCAGCAGCTCAAGCGGGGCTGGGGAGACC. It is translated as CASSSSGAGET. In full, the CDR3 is CASSSSGAGETQYF.

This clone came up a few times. This CDR3 reads CASSMSRGGEQFF. CDR3 DNA (partial): TGTGCCAGTAGTATGAGCCGTGGCGGTGAG. The genes are TRBV19 and TRBJ2-1; D ambiguous. The sequenced fragment ends 3 residues before the CDR3 boundary, so the rest is inferred from the germline J gene. CDR1 is LNHDA, CDR2 SQIVND, per germline (reference sequence). The CDR3 is made up of 13 amino acids. V gave up 3 bases and J gave up 9 bases, with 12 bases separating them. Full variable domain (outside the CDR3, taken from reference TRBV19 and TRBJ2-1): DGGITQSPKYLFRKEGQNVTLSCEQNLNHDAMYWYRQDPGQGLRLIYYSQIVNDFQKGDIAEGYSVSREKKESFPLTVTSAQKNPTAFYLCASSMSRGGEQFFGPGTRLTVL.